This T cell receptor (beta chain) was profiled in a study of blood T cells in healthy people across ages. V was pared by 7 bases and J by 4 bases, with 6 bases of the junction left unmatched. The CDR3 totals 14 residues. Germline loops: CDR1 MNHNS, CDR2 SASEGT. A note on this clonotype: The antigen is not known.

A sample-barcoded 5' primer and a J-beta primer mix were used in a second PCR of about 7 to 12 cycles. Each cDNA molecule was tagged by a template-switch adaptor with 12 random nucleotides. Every sample gave at least 2.5 million paired-end reads containing CDR3. Each CDR3 protein gets one entry after TCRdb re-called the 5' RACE reads with MiXCR. This sample yields some 1,500,000 distinct CDR3 sequences, of which 35% to 45% are seen a single time; about 3.8% belongs to the top ten. Study-wide results and caveats: No conclusive comparison of naive versus antigen-experienced cells was possible with unsorted PBMCs. A greater number of naive CD4+ cells and higher diversity distinguished long-lived donors from aged donors.

V gene TRBV6-1 combines with J gene TRBJ2-4; 8 bases are a match to TRBD1. The sequenced sample consisted of blood. This receptor was identified in a woman under 30 in good health. The chain's CDR3 is CASIRTGSKNIQYF. CDR3 nucleotide sequence: TGTGCCAGCATTAGGACAGGGTCAAAAAACATTCAGTACTTC.